The TCR beta chain under discussion was sequenced for a study of T cell responses to AZD1222 COVID-19 vaccine. Findings of the study overall: The study sampled repertoires only after the peak T cell response. Along spike, vaccine-associated CD4 TCRs were found throughout, with dominance at 160-218 and 743-854. Reportedly, nearly half the spike-specific TCRs target unmutated variant regions.

The protocol was immunoSEQ multiplex PCR, while the TCRdb copy is restricted to in-frame clones and leaves out a portion. The top ten hold more than 2% of the sample, which has about 93,000 clones, 80% to 90% seen once. Germline CDR1 and CDR2: LGHDT and YNNKEL (reference sequence). Trimming stripped 4 bases from V and 4 bases from J, with 2 bases between. The CDR3 extends over 11 amino acids. This clone was counted a single time. Antigen unknown. The input for sequencing was peripheral blood, taken 28 days after the second AZD1222 dose. This receptor was obtained from an adult who received the AZD1222 COVID-19 vaccine. J is TRBJ1-3 and V is TRBV3-1 (or the pseudogene TRBV3-2); unclear D gene. The CDR3 loop reads CASSLGNTIYF. In nucleotides, the CDR3 is TGTGCCAGCAGCCTAGGAAACACCATATATTTT.